This TCR beta chain was captured by sequencing in a study of response to subunit inactivated influenza vaccine. The CDR3 is 15 amino acids. With 4 bases clipped from V and 3 bases from J, the junction kept 6 bases outside the gene matches. Germline V lookup: CDR1 SGHDT, CDR2 YYEEEE. TCRdb reanalysed the RT-PCR reads using MiXCR and keeps one entry per CDR3 protein. The sample contains 400,000 to 550,000 distinct CDR3 sequences, about 25% of which appear only once. Notes on the study in general: The authors suggested that every seasonal influenza vaccination recruits few new T cells.

This clonotype has a handful of counts. Its antigen is undetermined. The chain uses TRBV5-6 and TRBJ2-7; 11 nucleotides agree with TRBD2. This receptor was taken from a man aged 45-60 years who received an inactivated influenza vaccine. The sequencing used CD4+ T cells sorted from PBMCs, collected around 5 days after vaccination. CDR3: CASSTLAGGIYEQYF. The CDR3 DNA reads as TGTGCCAGCAGCACCCTAGCGGGAGGAATCTACGAGCAGTACTTC.